The clone carrying this TCR beta chain was picked up a small number of times. Its antigen is not identified. The data were obtained in a study of T cell repertoires in cytomegalovirus infection. Study as a whole: Both a matching HLA type and CMV infection were indicated by public TCR beta signatures.

Germline V gives CDR1 MNHEY, CDR2 SVGAGI. Between the trimmed V and J ends, which lost 4 bases and 4 bases, there was a span of 10 bases. This CDR3 has 14 residues. TCRdb reprocessed the reads with MiXCR, giving one entry per CDR3 protein. The table lists fewer than 1,000,000 distinct CDR3 sequences, roughly 31% of them singletons. General study results and limits: Cumulative frequency of public TCR beta families picked out carriers of CMV plus the relevant HLA. In two of eight donors, the top clonotype was HLA-C-restricted CMV-specific.

This sequence joins TRBV6-5 and TRBJ1-4; no reliable D call. This receptor was taken from a human donor in good health (CMV status not recorded). Some clones in this sample may be carry-over from other donors' samples. The material was cultured CD8+ T cells from PBMCs, obtained from culture after CMV antigen stimulation. As DNA, the CDR3 is TGTGCCAGCAGTTCCGATCAACTTAATGAAAAACTGTTTTTT. Residues: CASSSDQLNEKLFF.